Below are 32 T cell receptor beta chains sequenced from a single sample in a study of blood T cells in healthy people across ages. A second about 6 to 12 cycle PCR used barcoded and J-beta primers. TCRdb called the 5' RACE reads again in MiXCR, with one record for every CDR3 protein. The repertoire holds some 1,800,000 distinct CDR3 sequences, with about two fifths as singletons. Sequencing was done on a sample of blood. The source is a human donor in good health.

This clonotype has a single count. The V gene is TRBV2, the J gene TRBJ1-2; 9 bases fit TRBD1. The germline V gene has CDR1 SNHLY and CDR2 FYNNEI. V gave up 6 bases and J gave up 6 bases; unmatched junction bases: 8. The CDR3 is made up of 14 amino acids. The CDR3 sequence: CASRGDREVDGYTF. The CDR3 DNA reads TGTGCCAGCAGGGGGGACAGGGAGGTAGATGGCTACACCTTC. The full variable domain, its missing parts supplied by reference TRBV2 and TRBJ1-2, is EPEVTQTPSHQVTQMGQEVILRCVPISNHLYFYWYRQILGQKVEFLVSFYNNEISEKSEIFDDQFSVERPDGSNFTLKIRSTKLEDSAMYFCASRGDREVDGYTFGSGTRLTVV.

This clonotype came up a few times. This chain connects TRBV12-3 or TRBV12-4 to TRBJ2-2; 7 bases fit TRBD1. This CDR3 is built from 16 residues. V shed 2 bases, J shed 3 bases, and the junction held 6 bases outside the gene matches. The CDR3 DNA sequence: TGTGCCAGCAGTTTAATCTGGACAGGAGACACCGGGGAGCTGTTTTTT. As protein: CASSLIWTGDTGELFF.

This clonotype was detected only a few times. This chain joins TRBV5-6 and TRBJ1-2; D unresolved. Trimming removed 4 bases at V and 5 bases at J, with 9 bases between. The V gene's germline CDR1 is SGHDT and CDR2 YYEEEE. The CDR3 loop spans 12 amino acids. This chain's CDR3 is CASSASAYGYTF. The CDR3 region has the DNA TGTGCCAGCAGCGCGTCGGCGTATGGCTACACCTTC.

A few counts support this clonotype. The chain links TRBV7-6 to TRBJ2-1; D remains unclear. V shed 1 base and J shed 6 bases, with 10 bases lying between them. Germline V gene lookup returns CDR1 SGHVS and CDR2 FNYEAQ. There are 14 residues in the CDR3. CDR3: CASSLDPSSNEQFF. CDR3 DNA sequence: TGTGCCAGCAGCTTAGACCCCTCTAGCAATGAGCAGTTCTTC.

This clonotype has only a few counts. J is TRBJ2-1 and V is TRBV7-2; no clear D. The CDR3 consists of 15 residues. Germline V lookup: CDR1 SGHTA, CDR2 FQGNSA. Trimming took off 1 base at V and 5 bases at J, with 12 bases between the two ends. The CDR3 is CASSLGGRINNEQFF. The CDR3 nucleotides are TGTGCCAGCAGCTTAGGGGGTAGAATTAACAATGAGCAGTTCTTC.

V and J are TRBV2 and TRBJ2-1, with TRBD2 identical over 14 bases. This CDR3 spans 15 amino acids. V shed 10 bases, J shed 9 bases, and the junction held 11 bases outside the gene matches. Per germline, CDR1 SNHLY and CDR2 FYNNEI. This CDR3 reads CATVATSGGAGEQFF. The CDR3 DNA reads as TGTGCCACCGTCGCGACTAGCGGGGGGGCGGGTGAGCAGTTCTTC. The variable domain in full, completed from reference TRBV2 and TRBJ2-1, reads EPEVTQTPSHQVTQMGQEVILRCVPISNHLYFYWYRQILGQKVEFLVSFYNNEISEKSEIFDDQFSVERPDGSNFTLKIRSTKLEDSAMYFCATVATSGGAGEQFFGPGTRLTVL.

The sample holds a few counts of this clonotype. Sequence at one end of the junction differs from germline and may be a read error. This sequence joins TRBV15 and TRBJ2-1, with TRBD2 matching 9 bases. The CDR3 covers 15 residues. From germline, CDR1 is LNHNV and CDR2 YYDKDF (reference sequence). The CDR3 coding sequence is TGTGCCGCCAGCAGAGAGCCTAGCGGGGAATATGAGCAGTTCTTC. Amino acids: CAASREPSGEYEQFF.

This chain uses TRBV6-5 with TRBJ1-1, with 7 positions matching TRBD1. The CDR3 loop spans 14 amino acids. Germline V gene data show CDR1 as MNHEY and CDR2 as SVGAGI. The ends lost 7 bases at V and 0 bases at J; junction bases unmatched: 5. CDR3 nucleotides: TGTGCCAGCAACCCGACAGGGATGAACACTGAAGCTTTCTTT. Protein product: CASNPTGMNTEAFF.

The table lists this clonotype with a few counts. CDR3 region: CASSLSLGIYEQYF. The CDR3 bases are TGCGCCAGCAGCTTATCCCTCGGAATCTACGAGCAGTACTTC. This chain links TRBV5-1 with TRBJ2-7, with D hard to call. Germline loops: CDR1 SGHRS, CDR2 YFSETQ. The CDR3 covers 14 residues. The V and J ends lost 2 bases and 3 bases respectively, with 12 bases between them.

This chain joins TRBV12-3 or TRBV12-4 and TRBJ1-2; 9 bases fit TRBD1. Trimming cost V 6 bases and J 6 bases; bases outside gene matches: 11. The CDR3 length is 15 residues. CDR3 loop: CASRPPGQGWNGYTF. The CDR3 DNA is TGTGCCAGCAGACCACCGGGACAGGGTTGGAATGGCTACACCTTC.

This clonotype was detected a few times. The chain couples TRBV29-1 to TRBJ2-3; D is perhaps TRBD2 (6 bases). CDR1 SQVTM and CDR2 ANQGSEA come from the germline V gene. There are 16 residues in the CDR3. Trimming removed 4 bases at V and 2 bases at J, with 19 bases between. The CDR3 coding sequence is TGCAGCGTTGCGGGTGAACAGGAGGGTTTCACAGATACGCAGTATTTT. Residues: CSVAGEQEGFTDTQYF.

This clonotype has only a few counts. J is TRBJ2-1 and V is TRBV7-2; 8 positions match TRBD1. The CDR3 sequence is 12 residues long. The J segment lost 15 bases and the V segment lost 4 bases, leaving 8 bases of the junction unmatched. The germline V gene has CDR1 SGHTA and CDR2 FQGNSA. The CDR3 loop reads CASSSRTGRPFF. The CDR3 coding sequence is TGTGCCAGCAGCTCCCGGACAGGGCGGCCGTTCTTC.

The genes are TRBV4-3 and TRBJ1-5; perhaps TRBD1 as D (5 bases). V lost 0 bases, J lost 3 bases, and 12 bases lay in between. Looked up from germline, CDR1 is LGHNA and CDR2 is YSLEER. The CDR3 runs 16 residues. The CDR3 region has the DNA TGCGCCAGCAGCCAAGAATTTCACAGGTTCAATCAGCCCCAGCATTTT. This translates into CASSQEFHRFNQPQHF.

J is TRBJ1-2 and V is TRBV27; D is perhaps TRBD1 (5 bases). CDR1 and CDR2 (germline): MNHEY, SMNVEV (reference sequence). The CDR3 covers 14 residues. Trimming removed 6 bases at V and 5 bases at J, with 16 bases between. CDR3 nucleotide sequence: TGTGCCAGCAGCCCACGCAGGGAGAGGTATGGCTACACCTTC. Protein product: CASSPRRERYGYTF.

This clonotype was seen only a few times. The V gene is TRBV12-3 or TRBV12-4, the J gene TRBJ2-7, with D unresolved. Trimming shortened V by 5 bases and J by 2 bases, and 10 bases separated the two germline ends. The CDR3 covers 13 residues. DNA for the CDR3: TGTGCCAGCAGTCTACCAAATACCTACGAGCAGTACTTC. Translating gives CASSLPNTYEQYF.

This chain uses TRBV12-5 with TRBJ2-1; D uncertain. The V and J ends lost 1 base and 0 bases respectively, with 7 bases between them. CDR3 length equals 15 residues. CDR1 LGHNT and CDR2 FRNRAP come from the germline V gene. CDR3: CASGLGQDSYNEQFF. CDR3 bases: TGTGCTAGTGGTTTGGGGCAGGACTCCTACAATGAGCAGTTCTTC.

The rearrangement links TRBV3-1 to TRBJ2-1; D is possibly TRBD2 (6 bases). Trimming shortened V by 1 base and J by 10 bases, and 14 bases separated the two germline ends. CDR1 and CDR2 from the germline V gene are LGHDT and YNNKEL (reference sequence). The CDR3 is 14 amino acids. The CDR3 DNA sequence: TGTGCCAGCAGCCAAGGGGGGAGGATTTACGAGCAGTTCTTC. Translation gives CASSQGGRIYEQFF.

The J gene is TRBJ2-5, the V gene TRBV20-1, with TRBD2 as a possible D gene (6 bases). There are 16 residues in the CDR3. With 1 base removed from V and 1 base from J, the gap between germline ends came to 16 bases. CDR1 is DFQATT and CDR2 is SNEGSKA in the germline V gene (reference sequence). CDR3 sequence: CSARAPGGTFQETQYF. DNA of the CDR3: TGCAGTGCTAGAGCCCCAGGAGGGACTTTCCAAGAGACCCAGTACTTC.

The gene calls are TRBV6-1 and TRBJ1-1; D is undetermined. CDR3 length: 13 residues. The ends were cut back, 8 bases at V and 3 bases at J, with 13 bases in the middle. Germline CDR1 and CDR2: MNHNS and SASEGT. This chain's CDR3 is CASLGRPDTEAFF. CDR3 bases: TGTGCCAGCCTAGGACGGCCGGACACTGAAGCTTTCTTT.

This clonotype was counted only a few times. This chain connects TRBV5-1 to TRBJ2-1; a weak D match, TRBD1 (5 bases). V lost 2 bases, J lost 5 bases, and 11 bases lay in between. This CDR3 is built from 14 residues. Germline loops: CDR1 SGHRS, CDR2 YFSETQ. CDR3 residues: CASSLGAPNNEQFF. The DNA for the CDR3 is TGCGCCAGCAGCTTAGGGGCACCCAACAATGAGCAGTTCTTC.

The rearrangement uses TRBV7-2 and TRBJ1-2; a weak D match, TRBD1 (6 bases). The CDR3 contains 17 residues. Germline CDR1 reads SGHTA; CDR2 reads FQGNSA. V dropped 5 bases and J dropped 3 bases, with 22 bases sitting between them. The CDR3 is CASSPQTGKGWDYGYTF. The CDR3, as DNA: TGTGCCAGCAGCCCTCAGACAGGAAAGGGTTGGGACTATGGCTACACCTTC.

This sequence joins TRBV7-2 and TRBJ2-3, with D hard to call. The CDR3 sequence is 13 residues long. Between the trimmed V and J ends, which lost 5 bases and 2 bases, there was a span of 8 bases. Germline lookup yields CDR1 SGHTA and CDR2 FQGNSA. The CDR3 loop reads CASSPENTDTQYF. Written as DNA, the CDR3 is TGTGCCAGCAGCCCCGAGAACACAGATACGCAGTATTTT.

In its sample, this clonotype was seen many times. CDR3 in amino acids: CASSSNRDPQYF. The CDR3, as DNA: TGTGCCAGCAGCTCCAACCGGGACCCTCAGTACTTC. This chain connects TRBV7-2 to TRBJ2-4; D may correspond to TRBD1 or TRBD2 (5 bases each). Trimming stripped 4 bases from V and 12 bases from J, with 13 bases between. Germline assignment: CDR1 SGHTA and CDR2 FQGNSA. This CDR3 spans 12 amino acids.

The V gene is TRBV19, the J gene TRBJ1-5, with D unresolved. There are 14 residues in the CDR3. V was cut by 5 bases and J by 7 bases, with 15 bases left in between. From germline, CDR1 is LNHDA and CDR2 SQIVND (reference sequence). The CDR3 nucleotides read TGTGCCAGTAGTGAGCAGGTGGACCTCCAGCCCCAGCATTTT. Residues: CASSEQVDLQPQHF.

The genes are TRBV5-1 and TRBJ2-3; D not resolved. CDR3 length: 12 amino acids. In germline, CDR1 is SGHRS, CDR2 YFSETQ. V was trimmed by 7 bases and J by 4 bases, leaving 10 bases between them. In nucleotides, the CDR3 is TGCGCCAGCGGACCCTCCCCAGATACGCAGTATTTT. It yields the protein CASGPSPDTQYF.

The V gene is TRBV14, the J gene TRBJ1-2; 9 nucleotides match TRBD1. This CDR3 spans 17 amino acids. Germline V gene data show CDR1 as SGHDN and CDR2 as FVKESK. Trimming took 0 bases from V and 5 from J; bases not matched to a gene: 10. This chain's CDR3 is CASSQDLLGDRAYGYTF. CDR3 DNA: TGTGCCAGCAGCCAAGATCTGTTGGGGGACAGGGCATATGGCTACACCTTC.

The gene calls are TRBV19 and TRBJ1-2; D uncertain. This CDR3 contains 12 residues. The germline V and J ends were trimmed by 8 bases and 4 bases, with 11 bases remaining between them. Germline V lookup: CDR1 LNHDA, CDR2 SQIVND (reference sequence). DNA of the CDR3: TGTGCCAGTGGTGAAGGGAGCTATGGCTACACCTTC. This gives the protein CASGEGSYGYTF.

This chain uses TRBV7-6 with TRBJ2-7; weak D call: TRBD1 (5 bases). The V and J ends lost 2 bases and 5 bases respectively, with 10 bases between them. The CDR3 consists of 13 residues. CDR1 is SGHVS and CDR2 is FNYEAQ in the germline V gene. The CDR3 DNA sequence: TGTGCCAGCAGCTTATTGGGCAGGGACGAGCAGTACTTC. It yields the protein CASSLLGRDEQYF.

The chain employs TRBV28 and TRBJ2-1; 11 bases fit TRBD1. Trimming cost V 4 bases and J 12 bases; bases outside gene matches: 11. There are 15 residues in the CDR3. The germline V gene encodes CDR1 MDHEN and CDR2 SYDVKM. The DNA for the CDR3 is TGTGCCAGCAGTTCTGGGACAGGGGGTGGTTTTGGGCAGTTCTTC. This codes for CASSSGTGGGFGQFF. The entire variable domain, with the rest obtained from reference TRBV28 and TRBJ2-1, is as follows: DVKVTQSSRYLVKRTGEKVFLECVQDMDHENMFWYRQDPGLGLRLIYFSYDVKMKEKGDIPEGYSVSREKKERFSLILESASTNQTSMYLCASSSGTGGGFGQFFGPGTRLTVL.

The CDR3 DNA follows: TGTGCCAGCAGCTCGACAGGGGTAAGGGGCAATCAGCCCCAGCATTTT. This sequence encodes CASSSTGVRGNQPQHF. The chain is built from TRBV7-9 and TRBJ1-5; TRBD1 agrees at 8 bases. The CDR3 covers 16 residues. The germline V gene has CDR1 SEHNR and CDR2 FQNEAQ (reference sequence). V dropped 4 bases and J dropped 2; count of bases not matched to a gene: 7. Full variable domain (rest looked up from reference TRBV7-9 and TRBJ1-5): DTGVSQNPRHKITKRGQNVTFRCDPISEHNRLYWYRQTLGQGPEFLTYFQNEAQLEKSRLLSDRFSAERPKGSFSTLEIQRTEQGDSAMYLCASSSTGVRGNQPQHFGDGTRLSIL.

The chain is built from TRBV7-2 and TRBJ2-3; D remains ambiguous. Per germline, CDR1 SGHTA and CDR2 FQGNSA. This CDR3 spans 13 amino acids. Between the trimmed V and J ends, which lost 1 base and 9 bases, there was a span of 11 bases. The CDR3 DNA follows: TGTGCCAGCAGCTTAGATTACGGCATAACGCAGTATTTT. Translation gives CASSLDYGITQYF.

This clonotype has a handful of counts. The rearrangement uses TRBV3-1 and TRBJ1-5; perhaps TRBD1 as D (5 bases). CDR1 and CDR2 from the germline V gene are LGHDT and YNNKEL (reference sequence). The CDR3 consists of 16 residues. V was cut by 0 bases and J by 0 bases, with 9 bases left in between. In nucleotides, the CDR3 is TGTGCCAGCAGCCAAGATTGGGGCGATAGCAATCAGCCCCAGCATTTT. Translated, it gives CASSQDWGDSNQPQHF.